The 18 T cell receptor beta chains below come from one sample, sequenced in a study of T cell responses to AZD1222 COVID-19 vaccine. Clones were sequenced by immunoSEQ multiplex PCR, and TCRdb holds only the in-frame ones, with some missing. The sample lists about 120,000 clones, roughly 91% occurring once. The sample here was peripheral blood, taken 28 days after the second AZD1222 dose. These receptors all stem from an adult who received the AZD1222 COVID-19 vaccine.

V and J are TRBV3-1 (or the pseudogene TRBV3-2) and TRBJ2-5; D possibly corresponds to TRBD2 (5 bases). Germline-derived CDR1 and CDR2 are LGHDT and YNNKEL (reference sequence). V was shortened by 2 bases and J by 5 bases, with 15 bases between the two germline ends. The CDR3 runs to 15 residues. CDR3 sequence (DNA): TGTGCCAGCAGCCAAATCACGGCTCCGGGGGAGACCCAGTACTTC. Protein product: CASSQITAPGETQYF.

V gene TRBV19 combines with J gene TRBJ1-2; maybe TRBD1 (5 bases). The CDR3 is 12 residues long. Germline V lookup: CDR1 LNHDA, CDR2 SQIVND (reference sequence). Trimming pared 6 bases from V and 8 bases from J, leaving 13 bases between. The CDR3 region is CASRAGRGGYTF. Written as DNA, the CDR3 is TGTGCCAGTAGAGCTGGGAGGGGAGGCTACACCTTC. The whole variable domain, remainder taken from reference TRBV19 and TRBJ1-2, is DGGITQSPKYLFRKEGQNVTLSCEQNLNHDAMYWYRQDPGQGLRLIYYSQIVNDFQKGDIAEGYSVSREKKESFPLTVTSAQKNPTAFYLCASRAGRGGYTFGSGTRLTVV.

The chain has TRBV6-6 and TRBJ1-3, with a weak D call TRBD1 (5 bases). Germline V gene data show CDR1 as MNHNY and CDR2 as SVGAGI (reference sequence). V gave up 5 bases and J gave up 1 base, with 6 bases separating them. CDR3 length: 13 amino acids. The chain's CDR3 is CASSDRSGNTIYF. In DNA, the CDR3 is TGTGCCAGCAGTGACAGATCTGGAAACACCATATATTTT.

The chain recombines TRBV29-1 with TRBJ1-4; possible D gene TRBD1, 5 bases. In germline, CDR1 is SQVTM, CDR2 ANQGSEA. There are 14 residues in the CDR3. V was pared by 1 base and J by 7 bases, with 13 bases between. The CDR3 loop is CSVEVAGVGEKLFF. The CDR3 bases are TGCAGCGTTGAAGTAGCGGGGGTGGGTGAAAAACTGTTTTTT.

The chain is built from TRBV6-2 or TRBV6-3 and TRBJ1-1; D remains unclear. This CDR3 comprises 13 residues. V lost 2 bases to trimming and J lost 1 base, with 5 bases between them. Germline V gives CDR1 MNHEY, CDR2 SVGEGT. The CDR3 protein is CASSYERNTEAFF. The CDR3 DNA follows: TGTGCCAGCAGTTACGAGAGGAACACTGAAGCTTTCTTT.

The CDR3 DNA reads TGCGCCAGCAGCTTGGGGACAAATTACAATGAGCAGTTCTTC. It yields the protein CASSLGTNYNEQFF. The chain joins TRBV5-1 to TRBJ2-1; a possible D gene is TRBD1 (5 bases). There are 14 residues in the CDR3. V was shortened by 0 bases and J by 4 bases, with 8 bases between the two germline ends. Looked up from germline, CDR1 is SGHRS and CDR2 is YFSETQ.

V gene TRBV7-9 combines with J gene TRBJ1-1; D is unclear. This CDR3 spans 13 amino acids. Germline V CDR1 and CDR2: SEHNR, FQNEAQ (reference sequence). The V and J ends lost 1 base and 1 base respectively, with 4 bases between them. The CDR3 is CASSLGRNTEAFF. The CDR3 DNA is TGTGCCAGCAGCTTAGGCAGGAACACTGAAGCTTTCTTT.

The V gene is TRBV28, the J gene TRBJ1-5; D gene unclear. Trimming took 5 bases from V and 8 from J, leaving 10 bases between them. This CDR3 contains 12 residues. Germline CDR1 MDHEN, CDR2 SYDVKM. This CDR3 reads CASSGVSEPQHF. The CDR3 DNA sequence: TGTGCCAGCAGTGGGGTTTCGGAGCCCCAGCATTTT.

The chain combines TRBV6-6 with TRBJ1-2; the D gene is possibly TRBD1 (6 bases). The V end was cut by 6 bases, the J end by 3 bases, with 11 bases between. CDR1 is MNHNY and CDR2 is SVGAGI in the germline V gene (reference sequence). The CDR3 contains 13 residues. CDR3 amino acids: CASSYREHYGYTF. The CDR3 nucleotides read TGTGCCAGCAGCTACAGGGAGCACTATGGCTACACCTTC.

This sequence joins TRBV15 and TRBJ2-3, with a tentative D call TRBD1 (5 bases). The germline CDR1 and CDR2 sequences are LNHNV and YYDKDF (reference sequence). V dropped 3 bases and J dropped 2 bases, with 15 bases sitting between them. The CDR3 contains 16 residues. CDR3 sequence: CATSRKQGQITDTQYF. The CDR3 DNA is TGTGCCACCAGCAGGAAGCAGGGTCAGATCACAGATACGCAGTATTTT. The full variable domain, in which reference TRBV15 and TRBJ2-3 provide the parts outside the CDR3, is DAMVIQNPRYQVTQFGKPVTLSCSQTLNHNVMYWYQQKSSQAPKLLFHYYDKDFNNEADTPDNFQSRRPNTSFCFLDIRSPGLGDTAMYLCATSRKQGQITDTQYFGPGTRLTVL.

Concerning this clone: The junction departs from germline at one end; a sequencing error may be responsible. Different DNA sequences within this sample yield the same CDR3. V usage is TRBV7-9 and J usage is TRBJ2-7; tentative D call: TRBD1 (7 bases). This CDR3 contains 14 residues. In germline, CDR1 is SEHNR, CDR2 FQNEAQ (reference sequence). The DNA of the CDR3 is TGTGCCAGCAGCTCCGGCGGGACAGACTACGAGCAGTACTTT. Translating it yields CASSSGGTDYEQYF.

The chain couples TRBV28 to TRBJ1-2; D unresolved. Trimming removed 3 bases from V and 8 bases from J, with 13 bases in between. This CDR3 is 13 amino acids long. CDR1 and CDR2 from the germline V gene are MDHEN and SYDVKM. The CDR3 spells CASSFPPSSGYTF. The CDR3 DNA follows: TGTGCCAGCAGTTTTCCTCCTTCTAGCGGCTACACCTTC.

The chain is built from TRBV7-2 and TRBJ2-3, with TRBD2 identical over 8 bases. The CDR3 sequence is 14 residues long. V trimming: 6 bases; J trimming: 5 bases; junction bases outside the gene matches: 7. CDR1 is SGHTA and CDR2 is FQGNSA in the germline V gene. For the CDR3, the DNA is TGTGCCAGCAGAGGGCGGGGGGCCATAGATACGCAGTATTTT. This sequence encodes CASRGRGAIDTQYF.

The chain joins TRBV7-2 to TRBJ1-2; tentatively, D is TRBD1 (6 bases). V lost 2 bases and J lost 8, with 21 bases in between. This CDR3 comprises 16 residues. Per germline, CDR1 SGHTA and CDR2 FQGNSA. CDR3 nucleotides: TGTGCCAGCAGCTTAACACAGGGCGCACTACGATGGGGCTACACCTTC. Translated, it gives CASSLTQGALRWGYTF. The variable domain in full, completed from reference TRBV7-2 and TRBJ1-2, reads GAGVSQSPSNKVTEKGKDVELRCDPISGHTALYWYRQSLGQGLEFLIYFQGNSAPDKSGLPSDRFSAERTGGSVSTLTIQRTQQEDSAVYLCASSLTQGALRWGYTFGSGTRLTVV.

The chain is built from TRBV4-1 and TRBJ1-5; weak D call: TRBD1 (5 bases). Trimming took off 0 bases at V and 2 bases at J, with 17 bases between the two ends. Per the germline V gene, CDR1 is MGHRA and CDR2 is YSYEKL. This CDR3 has 18 residues. In DNA, the CDR3 is TGCGCCAGCAGCCAAGATCAAATAGGGGCCAGAGGCAATCAGCCCCAGCATTTT. The encoded protein is CASSQDQIGARGNQPQHF.

This clone was counted a single time. V usage is TRBV11-2 and J usage is TRBJ1-1, with D perhaps matching TRBD1 (5 bases). The CDR3 consists of 14 residues. Germline V gene lookup returns CDR1 SGHAT and CDR2 FQNNGV. Trimming shortened V by 2 bases and J by 2 bases, and 9 bases separated the two germline ends. The DNA of the CDR3 is TGTGCCAGCAGCTTACAGGGTTACAACACTGAAGCTTTCTTT. Protein sequence: CASSLQGYNTEAFF.

This clone was found once. The rearrangement uses TRBV9 and TRBJ2-1, with D uncertain. CDR3 length equals 15 residues. Germline V gene data show CDR1 as SGDLS and CDR2 as YYNGEE. With 0 bases removed from V and 2 bases from J, the gap between germline ends came to 9 bases. The CDR3 DNA is TGTGCCAGCAGCGTAGTGTGGGGTCCCTACAATGAGCAGTTCTTC. It specifies CASSVVWGPYNEQFF.

This clone was counted only a few times. The chain combines TRBV2 with TRBJ2-1; D unresolved. Trimming took 0 bases from V and 6 from J, leaving 6 bases between them. The germline CDR1 and CDR2 sequences are SNHLY and FYNNEI. This CDR3 contains 13 residues. Written as DNA, the CDR3 is TGTGCCAGCAGTGAAGCTCCCCGCAATGAGCAGTTCTTC. Translation gives CASSEAPRNEQFF.